This entry lists 26 T cell receptor beta chains sequenced from one sample in a study of T cell responses to AZD1222 COVID-19 vaccine. Sequencing was performed with immunoSEQ multiplex PCR; in TCRdb, only in-frame clones are kept and a portion is missing. The table lists over 120,000 clones, more than 85% of them singletons, with about 8.6% in the top ten. This material consisted of peripheral blood, taken on day 0 of AZD1222 vaccination. These receptors were taken from an adult in good health.

V and J are TRBV11-2 and TRBJ2-1, with D unresolved. The germline V gene encodes CDR1 SGHAT and CDR2 FQNNGV. This CDR3 region has 15 residues. V was pared by 2 bases and J by 5 bases, with 13 bases between. The DNA for the CDR3 is TGTGCCAGCAGCTTATTAAATACCGTAAACAATGAGCAGTTCTTC. It yields the protein CASSLLNTVNNEQFF.

The J gene is TRBJ1-3, the V gene TRBV20-1, with no clear D. This CDR3 comprises 14 residues. The germline V gene has CDR1 DFQATT and CDR2 SNEGSKA (reference sequence). V was pared by 3 bases and J by 5 bases, with 14 bases between. The CDR3 sequence: CSASDALLRNTIYF. The CDR3 DNA sequence: TGCAGTGCTAGTGACGCTCTCCTCAGAAACACCATATATTTT.

The chain employs TRBV11-2 and TRBJ2-1, with a weak D call TRBD2 (5 bases). The germline V and J ends were trimmed by 5 bases and 6 bases, with 11 bases remaining between them. The CDR3 length is 13 residues. Germline V gene lookup returns CDR1 SGHAT and CDR2 FQNNGV. This CDR3 reads CASSHRLINEQFF. As DNA, the CDR3 is TGTGCCAGCAGCCATCGACTAATCAATGAGCAGTTCTTC. Full variable domain (remainder filled in from reference TRBV11-2 and TRBJ2-1): EAGVAQSPRYKIIEKRQSVAFWCNPISGHATLYWYQQILGQGPKLLIQFQNNGVVDDSQLPKDRFSAERLKGVDSTLKIQPAKLEDSAVYLCASSHRLINEQFFGPGTRLTVL.

The chain combines TRBV7-6 with TRBJ2-3; D is perhaps TRBD1 or TRBD2 (5 bases each). This CDR3 spans 13 amino acids. Germline lookup yields CDR1 SGHVS and CDR2 FNYEAQ. Trimming removed 3 bases from V and 5 bases from J, with 9 bases in between. CDR3 amino acids: CASSFGAGDTQYF. The CDR3 bases are TGTGCCAGCAGCTTCGGGGCCGGAGATACGCAGTATTTT.

The chain employs TRBV11-3 and TRBJ2-6, with D possibly matching TRBD2 (7 bases). Trimming removed 0 bases at V and 0 bases at J, with 12 bases between. This CDR3 comprises 18 residues. The germline V gene encodes CDR1 SGHNT and CDR2 YENEEA. The CDR3 nucleotides are TGTGCCAGCAGCTTAGAACAGGGAGGGACCTCTGGGGCCAACGTCCTGACTTTC. Translated: CASSLEQGGTSGANVLTF.

V usage is TRBV7-8 and J usage is TRBJ2-3, with 7 bases lining up with TRBD1. J was trimmed by 3 bases and V by 5 bases; bases with no gene match: 11. Per the germline V gene, CDR1 is SGHVS and CDR2 is FQNEAQ. The CDR3 runs to 16 residues. The CDR3 coding sequence is TGTGCCAGCAGCAGGGGGCAGTCGGGGCAGACAGATACGCAGTATTTT. This translates into CASSRGQSGQTDTQYF.

The V call is TRBV11-3, the J call TRBJ1-2; D is possibly TRBD1 (6 bases). CDR3 length: 13 amino acids. Germline assignment: CDR1 SGHNT and CDR2 YENEEA. Trimming shortened V by 4 bases and J by 5 bases, and 11 bases separated the two germline ends. This chain's CDR3 is CASSSDSQYGYTF. Here the CDR3 DNA reads TGTGCCAGCAGCTCGGACAGCCAGTATGGCTACACCTTC.

This clone was seen only once. The V call is TRBV2, the J call TRBJ1-1; TRBD1 might be the D (6 bases). The CDR3 totals 13 residues. CDR1 is SNHLY, CDR2 FYNNEI, per germline. V shed 6 bases and J shed 1 base, with 9 bases lying between them. The CDR3 loop is CASRAQGNTEAFF. CDR3 sequence (DNA): TGTGCCAGCAGGGCACAGGGGAACACTGAAGCTTTCTTT.

The chain joins TRBV11-3 to TRBJ1-6; a possible D gene is TRBD1 (6 bases). Germline-derived CDR1 and CDR2 are SGHNT and YENEEA. V dropped 5 bases and J dropped 9 bases, with 14 bases sitting between them. The length of the CDR3 is 14 residues. This CDR3 is CASSLGQSSSPLHF. In DNA, the CDR3 is TGTGCCAGCAGCCTCGGACAGTCCTCTTCACCCCTCCACTTT.

The J gene is TRBJ1-1, the V gene TRBV6-4, with 8 bases identical to TRBD1. Germline CDR1 MRHNA, CDR2 SNTAGT. The CDR3 totals 13 residues. With V trimmed by 2 bases and J by 7 bases, 3 bases remained unmatched. The CDR3 here is CASSDAGTGEAFF. In DNA form, the CDR3 reads TGTGCCAGCAGTGACGCCGGGACAGGTGAAGCTTTCTTT.

This chain links TRBV13 with TRBJ2-2, with a tentative D call TRBD2 (6 bases). The CDR3 consists of 17 residues. Trimming took off 4 bases at V and 1 base at J, with 16 bases between the two ends. Germline V gene sequence: CDR1 PRHDT, CDR2 FYEKMQ (reference sequence). CDR3 sequence (DNA): TGTGCCAGCAGCTCCTCGGGACTCCGGTTGAACACCGGGGAGCTGTTTTTT. This translates into CASSSSGLRLNTGELFF.

The table lists this clone with a count of one. This chain uses TRBV30 with TRBJ2-7, with 8 bases fitting TRBD2. The CDR3 extends over 13 amino acids. V lost 4 bases and J lost 5; bases outside the gene matches: 7. Germline assignment: CDR1 GTSNPN and CDR2 SVGIG (reference sequence). The DNA of the CDR3 is TGTGCCTGGAATCTAGCGGGTTGGGACGAGCAGTACTTC. It encodes CAWNLAGWDEQYF. The whole variable domain, filled in from reference TRBV30 and TRBJ2-7, reads SQTIHQWPATLVQPVGSPLSLECTVEGTSNPNLYWYRQAAGRGLQLLFYSVGIGQISSEVPQNLSASRPQDRQFILSSKKLLLSDSGFYLCAWNLAGWDEQYFGPGTRLTVT.

The chain carries TRBV5-6 and TRBJ1-2, with D uncertain. The CDR3 totals 16 residues. V was clipped by 2 bases and J by 2 bases, with 16 bases between them. CDR1 and CDR2 from the germline V gene are SGHDT and YYEEEE. CDR3 coding DNA: TGTGCCAGCAGCTTATACCTATGGTTGCAAAACTATGGCTACACCTTC. It specifies CASSLYLWLQNYGYTF.

This clone has a single count. The J gene is TRBJ2-7, the V gene TRBV5-6, with D possibly TRBD2 on 6 matching bases. Germline CDR1 and CDR2: SGHDT and YYEEEE. The V and J ends lost 3 bases and 3 bases respectively, with 13 bases between them. This CDR3 contains 14 residues. The DNA for the CDR3 is TGTGCCAGCAGCTACCAGGCGGGACTCTACGAGCAGTACTTC. Translation gives CASSYQAGLYEQYF.

The chain combines TRBV11-2 with TRBJ1-1; TRBD1 aligns across 9 bases. J gave up 5 bases and V 5 bases, and 9 bases lay outside the gene matches. The CDR3 runs 15 residues. In germline, CDR1 is SGHAT, CDR2 FQNNGV. This CDR3 is CASSLPGTGITEAFF. CDR3 DNA: TGTGCCAGCAGCCTTCCGGGGACAGGGATTACTGAAGCTTTCTTT.

This clone was seen only once. The chain is built from TRBV13 and TRBJ1-1; the match to TRBD1 covers 7 bases. This CDR3 region has 15 residues. The trim removed 4 bases at V and 4 bases at J, leaving 9 bases unmatched. Germline loops: CDR1 PRHDT, CDR2 FYEKMQ (reference sequence). The CDR3 region has the DNA TGTGCCAGCAGCTACCGGACAGGTAGGGGCACTGAAGCTTTCTTT. This gives the protein CASSYRTGRGTEAFF.

The chain recombines TRBV2 with TRBJ1-5, with 9 bases that match TRBD1. The CDR3 consists of 15 residues. The J segment lost 4 bases and the V segment lost 4 bases, leaving 5 bases of the junction unmatched. Germline V gene sequence: CDR1 SNHLY, CDR2 FYNNEI. CDR3 sequence reads: CASSGDRASNQPQHF. The CDR3 coding sequence is TGTGCCAGCAGTGGGGACAGGGCATCAAATCAGCCCCAGCATTTT.

The V gene is TRBV15, the J gene TRBJ1-2; TRBD1 matches 9 bases. The trim removed 5 bases at V and 7 bases at J, leaving 8 bases unmatched. This CDR3 has 14 residues. Germline-derived CDR1 and CDR2 are LNHNV and YYDKDF (reference sequence). CDR3: CATSGTQGARGYTF. The DNA of the CDR3 is TGTGCCACCAGCGGAACACAGGGGGCGCGTGGCTACACCTTC.

This rearrangement joins TRBV11-2 to TRBJ2-1; TRBD1 is a possible D gene (6 bases). The CDR3 has 14 residues. Looked up from germline, CDR1 is SGHAT and CDR2 is FQNNGV. V was shortened by 6 bases and J by 12 bases, with 21 bases between the two germline ends. This chain's CDR3 is CASSYDRSPSGQFF. The DNA of the CDR3 is TGTGCCAGCAGTTACGACAGGTCCCCCTCGGGGCAGTTCTTC.

This clone was recorded once. This chain joins TRBV3-1 (or the pseudogene TRBV3-2) and TRBJ2-2; no clear D gene. The CDR3 consists of 12 residues. Germline CDR1 is LGHDT and CDR2 is YNNKEL (reference sequence). Trimming took 7 bases from V and 6 from J, leaving 9 bases between them. The CDR3 region has the DNA TGTGCCAGCAACACAAGGGCCGGGGAGCTGTTTTTT. Translation gives CASNTRAGELFF.

The rearrangement links TRBV28 to TRBJ1-1, with TRBD1 as a possible D gene (5 bases). Per germline, CDR1 MDHEN and CDR2 SYDVKM. The ends were cut back, 9 bases at V and 6 bases at J, with 17 bases in the middle. The CDR3 length is 13 residues. This CDR3 reads CASRNPGAAEAFF. CDR3 bases: TGTGCCAGTAGGAACCCCGGGGCCGCTGAAGCTTTCTTT. Full variable domain (rest looked up from reference TRBV28 and TRBJ1-1): DVKVTQSSRYLVKRTGEKVFLECVQDMDHENMFWYRQDPGLGLRLIYFSYDVKMKEKGDIPEGYSVSREKKERFSLILESASTNQTSMYLCASRNPGAAEAFFGQGTRLTVV.

This CDR3 reads CASSLEGGGPTDTQYF. CDR3 DNA sequence: TGTGCCAGCAGCTTGGAAGGTGGGGGCCCCACAGATACGCAGTATTTT. The chain couples TRBV5-4 to TRBJ2-3, with a tentative D call TRBD1 (6 bases). Looked up from germline, CDR1 is SGHNT and CDR2 is YYREEE (reference sequence). The CDR3 is 16 residues long. The V end lost 0 bases, the J end lost 2 bases, and 13 bases lay between the germline ends.

The V call is TRBV6-2 or TRBV6-3, the J call TRBJ1-5, with unresolved D. The CDR3 is 15 amino acids. V lost 7 bases and J 3 bases, leaving 16 bases between the germline ends. Germline V gene lookup returns CDR1 MNHEY and CDR2 SVGEGT. The CDR3 loop reads CASNPSRWNNQPQHF. CDR3 nucleotide sequence: TGTGCCAGCAACCCCTCTCGGTGGAACAATCAGCCCCAGCATTTT.

The chain recombines TRBV4-1 with TRBJ1-4, with D tentatively TRBD1 (5 bases). Per the germline V gene, CDR1 is MGHRA and CDR2 is YSYEKL. V lost 0 bases to trimming and J lost 6 bases, with 11 bases between them. There are 15 residues in the CDR3. In DNA form, the CDR3 reads TGCGCCAGCAGCCAAGACGACAGTCAAGATGAAAAACTGTTTTTT. Protein product: CASSQDDSQDEKLFF.

This rearrangement joins TRBV30 to TRBJ2-3, with D possibly matching TRBD1 (6 bases). The CDR3 runs to 12 residues. Trimming took 4 bases from V and 4 from J, leaving 9 bases between them. Germline V lookup: CDR1 GTSNPN, CDR2 SVGIG (reference sequence). The CDR3 sequence: CAWNRVADTQYF. The DNA for the CDR3 is TGTGCCTGGAACAGGGTGGCAGATACGCAGTATTTT.

V gene TRBV2 combines with J gene TRBJ2-7; D uncertain. Trimming cost V 1 base and J 7 bases, with 5 bases left between them. Looked up from germline, CDR1 is SNHLY and CDR2 is FYNNEI. The CDR3 covers 11 residues. CDR3 loop: CASSEGVEQYF. The CDR3 bases are TGTGCCAGCAGTGAAGGTGTAGAGCAGTACTTC. Looking up the rest from reference TRBV2 and TRBJ2-7 gives the full variable domain: EPEVTQTPSHQVTQMGQEVILRCVPISNHLYFYWYRQILGQKVEFLVSFYNNEISEKSEIFDDQFSVERPDGSNFTLKIRSTKLEDSAMYFCASSEGVEQYFGPGTRLTVT.